Included here is one TCR beta chain sequence, with context. Using its own MiXCR run on the 5' RACE reads, TCRdb lists one record per CDR3 protein. This table holds 380,000 or so distinct CDR3 sequences, about an eighth found once. The V segment lost 10 bases and the J segment 4 bases; nucleotides outside the gene matches: 4. This CDR3 comprises 12 residues. The germline gives CDR1 ENHRY, CDR2 SYGVKD. The source of the sample is a study of T-cell memory formation after mild COVID-19. Sequencing was carried out using PBMCs or a T cell subset sorted from them (not recorded which). This receptor was identified in a man between 18 and 35 years old who had mild COVID-19 (a few samples of this study predate the infection). Cell type and time point are not known. The V and J genes are TRBV10-3 and TRBJ2-7; 10 bases fit TRBD2. The CDR3 sequence: CATSGGAYEQYF. The CDR3 DNA is TGTGCCACCAGCGGGGGGGCATACGAGCAGTACTTC.